Below are 25 T cell receptor beta chains sequenced from a single sample in a study of Ad26.COV2.S vaccination and SARS-CoV-2 variants. Assay: immunoSEQ multiplex PCR; the TCRdb copy retains only in-frame clones and omits some. The top ten clones hold 5.5% to 7% of a sample with around 300,000 clones, about 88% of them seen once. Indicated treatment: roughly 19 received Ad26.COV2.S at low or high dose, single or two shots; about 5 received placebo; per-sample allocation not given. All samples were drawn on day 63, counting from the first vaccine or placebo injection. The source material was peripheral blood, sampled in a trial of Ad26.COV2.S vaccine versus placebo. These receptor sequences come from a person aged 18-65 years who received the Ad26.COV2.S COVID-19 vaccine or a placebo.

The chain combines TRBV7-3 with TRBJ2-1, with TRBD2 matching 7 bases. The CDR3 totals 15 residues. V lost 1 base and J lost 5; bases outside the gene matches: 5. Germline CDR1 and CDR2: SGHTA and FQGTGA. The CDR3 protein is CASSLSYLADNEQFF. The CDR3 DNA is TGTGCCAGCAGCTTAAGCTACCTAGCGGACAATGAGCAGTTCTTC.

The chain is built from TRBV11-2 and TRBJ2-7, with D perhaps given as TRBD1 or TRBD2 (6 bases each). CDR1 SGHAT and CDR2 FQNNGV come from the germline V gene. The ends were cut back, 4 bases at V and 7 bases at J, with 14 bases in the middle. The CDR3 totals 13 residues. The CDR3: CASSSPGASEQYF. The CDR3 coding sequence is TGTGCCAGCAGCTCTCCGGGGGCGTCGGAGCAGTACTTC. The full variable domain, its missing parts supplied by reference TRBV11-2 and TRBJ2-7, is EAGVAQSPRYKIIEKRQSVAFWCNPISGHATLYWYQQILGQGPKLLIQFQNNGVVDDSQLPKDRFSAERLKGVDSTLKIQPAKLEDSAVYLCASSSPGASEQYFGPGTRLTVT.

This chain joins TRBV7-8 and TRBJ2-1, with D unresolved. Germline CDR1 is SGHVS and CDR2 is FQNEAQ. Trimming shortened V by 6 bases and J by 0 bases, and 15 bases separated the two germline ends. The CDR3 contains 16 residues. The CDR3 coding sequence is TGTGCCAGCAGTCCCCCAACACTGAGCTCCTACAATGAGCAGTTCTTC. Translated: CASSPPTLSSYNEQFF.

The V call is TRBV6-2 or TRBV6-3, the J call TRBJ2-3; weak D call: TRBD2 (5 bases). Germline lookup yields CDR1 MNHEY and CDR2 SVGEGT. V shed 6 bases and J shed 2 bases, with 15 bases lying between them. This CDR3 spans 15 amino acids. The CDR3 nucleotides read TGTGCCAGCAGCGGGTCGTCGGGATACACAGATACGCAGTATTTT. It yields the protein CASSGSSGYTDTQYF.

The chain joins TRBV6-5 to TRBJ2-6; possible D gene TRBD1, 6 bases. The CDR3 has 14 residues. V was shortened by 6 bases and J by 4 bases, with 10 bases between the two germline ends. The germline gives CDR1 MNHEY, CDR2 SVGAGI. CDR3 nucleotides: TGTGCCAGCAGCGAGGGGGTAGGGGCCAACGTCCTGACTTTC. Translated, it gives CASSEGVGANVLTF.

The chain carries TRBV6-6 and TRBJ2-7, with D possibly matching TRBD1 (5 bases). V was trimmed by 11 bases and J by 1 base, leaving 18 bases between them. Germline V CDR1 and CDR2: MNHNY, SVGAGI (reference sequence). CDR3 size: 14 residues. The CDR3 DNA reads as TGTGCCGCTAAGCCGACGACAGCGTCCTACGAGCAGTACTTC. It is translated as CAAKPTTASYEQYF.

The chain joins TRBV9 to TRBJ2-5; 10 positions agree with TRBD2. This CDR3 has 15 amino acids. Germline CDR1 and CDR2: SGDLS and YYNGEE. The V segment lost 4 bases and the J segment 4 bases; nucleotides outside the gene matches: 7. The CDR3 DNA is TGTGCCAGCAGCTCCGGACTAGCGGAGATAGAGACCCAGTACTTC. Amino acids: CASSSGLAEIETQYF. The full variable domain, completed using reference TRBV9 and TRBJ2-5, is DSGVTQTPKHLITATGQRVTLRCSPRSGDLSVYWYQQSLDQGLQFLIQYYNGEERAKGNILERFSAQQFPDLHSELNLSSLELGDSALYFCASSSGLAEIETQYFGPGTRLLVL.

This sequence joins TRBV5-1 and TRBJ1-2, with D unresolved. Trimming left V 4 bases short and J 5 bases short, with 18 bases between. This CDR3 is 15 amino acids long. Germline V gene lookup returns CDR1 SGHRS and CDR2 YFSETQ. In DNA, the CDR3 is TGCGCCAGCAGCCCCCAGCCGGAGACTTATTATGGCTACACCTTC. It translates to CASSPQPETYYGYTF.

This CDR3 is CASSYSRGDLTRISTDTQYF. In DNA, the CDR3 is TGTGCCAGCAGTTACTCGAGGGGCGATCTAACCCGAATTAGCACAGATACGCAGTATTTT. This chain uses TRBV6-2 or TRBV6-3 with TRBJ2-3, with D possibly called TRBD1 or TRBD2 (5 bases each). CDR1 MNHEY and CDR2 SVGEGT come from the germline V gene. Trimming took 0 bases from V and 0 from J, leaving 22 bases between them. The CDR3 has 20 amino acids.

V usage is TRBV7-2 and J usage is TRBJ1-4; 10 bases fit TRBD1. The V gene end was trimmed by 5 bases and the J gene end by 3 bases; junction bases not matched to a gene: 9. The germline CDR1 and CDR2 sequences are SGHTA and FQGNSA. The CDR3 extends over 17 amino acids. The CDR3 sequence: CASSPRQGARANEKLFF. In DNA, the CDR3 is TGTGCCAGCAGCCCCAGACAGGGGGCGCGAGCTAATGAAAAACTGTTTTTT.

This clone came up a few times. The rearrangement uses TRBV7-2 and TRBJ1-5; 7 nucleotides match TRBD1. Germline V gene lookup returns CDR1 SGHTA and CDR2 FQGNSA. CDR3 length: 16 amino acids. V dropped 2 bases and J dropped 7; count of bases not matched to a gene: 11. The CDR3 coding sequence is TGTGCCAGCAGCTTATCGGTTGGCAGGGGGGACCAGCCCCAGCATTTT. It encodes CASSLSVGRGDQPQHF.

This clone was observed a few times. This chain links TRBV7-2 with TRBJ2-1; TRBD2 aligns across 10 bases. With 11 bases clipped from V and 4 bases from J, the junction kept 8 bases outside the gene matches. Germline V gives CDR1 SGHTA, CDR2 FQGNSA. This CDR3 spans 14 amino acids. The CDR3 sequence is CAGTSDPLYNEQFF. The CDR3 region has the DNA TGTGCCGGGACTAGCGACCCCCTATACAATGAGCAGTTCTTC.

V usage is TRBV3-1 (or the pseudogene TRBV3-2) and J usage is TRBJ1-1; TRBD1 might be the D (5 bases). Germline V gene sequence: CDR1 LGHDT, CDR2 YNNKEL (reference sequence). CDR3 size: 13 residues. The V gene lost 4 bases and the J gene lost 5 bases, with 11 bases spanning the gap. This CDR3 reads CASSPRRGTEAFF. The CDR3 DNA reads as TGTGCCAGCAGCCCCCGGCGGGGGACTGAAGCTTTCTTT.

This sequence joins TRBV20-1 and TRBJ1-1, with D unclear. This CDR3 is 11 amino acids long. Trimming pared 6 bases from V and 10 bases from J, leaving 15 bases between. CDR1 and CDR2 (germline): DFQATT, SNEGSKA (reference sequence). Here the CDR3 reads CSAVGRNGAFF. The CDR3 nucleotides read TGCAGTGCGGTCGGTAGGAACGGAGCTTTCTTT.

This chain uses TRBV9 with TRBJ2-4, with unresolved D. V gave up 3 bases and J gave up 6 bases, with 7 bases separating them. The germline CDR1 and CDR2 sequences are SGDLS and YYNGEE. The CDR3 covers 12 residues. CDR3 loop: CASSDRLNIQYF. DNA of the CDR3: TGTGCCAGCAGCGATAGACTAAACATTCAGTACTTC.

In this sample, this clone turned up once. The chain uses TRBV27 and TRBJ2-7, with 7 bases matching TRBD2. CDR1 is MNHEY and CDR2 is SMNVEV in the germline V gene (reference sequence). Trimming removed 5 bases from V and 0 bases from J; junction bases left unmatched: 10. The CDR3 length is 16 residues. The CDR3 DNA reads TGTGCCAGCAGTCCGTCCGCCGGGACTACCTCCTACGAGCAGTACTTC. Translation gives CASSPSAGTTSYEQYF.

V and J are TRBV3-1 (or the pseudogene TRBV3-2) and TRBJ1-1; the D is unclear. This CDR3 is 18 amino acids long. Trimming took 1 base from V and 0 from J, leaving 18 bases between them. CDR1 LGHDT and CDR2 YNNKEL come from the germline V gene (reference sequence). CDR3 sequence (DNA): TGTGCCAGCAGCCAAGTAGGTATAGGGTTTCGGATGAACACTGAAGCTTTCTTT. It encodes CASSQVGIGFRMNTEAFF.

About this clone: Other DNA sequences in the sample encode the same CDR3. V and J are TRBV12-3 or TRBV12-4 and TRBJ2-7; tentative D call: TRBD2 (6 bases). The CDR3 extends over 13 amino acids. V was trimmed by 0 bases and J by 4 bases, leaving 7 bases between them. Here the CDR3 reads CASSLARGYEQYF. CDR3 DNA sequence: TGTGCCAGCAGTTTAGCGCGGGGATACGAGCAGTACTTC.

This clone occurred a few times. The chain couples TRBV5-5 to TRBJ1-1; 8 bases match TRBD1. The V gene's germline CDR1 is SGHKS and CDR2 YYEKEE (reference sequence). Trimming cost V 0 bases and J 5 bases; bases outside gene matches: 3. The CDR3 spans 14 residues. In DNA, the CDR3 is TGTGCCAGCAGCTTGGCGCAGGGGGCGACTGAAGCTTTCTTT. This encodes CASSLAQGATEAFF.

The CDR3 sequence is CASSAGQGGPPQETQYF. The CDR3 nucleotides are TGTGCCAGCAGCGCCGGACAGGGCGGACCTCCTCAAGAGACCCAGTACTTC. This chain uses TRBV9 with TRBJ2-5; 8 nucleotides align to TRBD1. There are 17 residues in the CDR3. With V trimmed by 3 bases and J by 2 bases, 12 bases remained unmatched. Germline lookup yields CDR1 SGDLS and CDR2 YYNGEE. The full variable domain, with the rest looked up from reference TRBV9 and TRBJ2-5, is DSGVTQTPKHLITATGQRVTLRCSPRSGDLSVYWYQQSLDQGLQFLIQYYNGEERAKGNILERFSAQQFPDLHSELNLSSLELGDSALYFCASSAGQGGPPQETQYFGPGTRLLVL.

The chain combines TRBV5-1 with TRBJ2-7; D unclear. V dropped 0 bases and J dropped 0 bases, with 7 bases sitting between them. The CDR3 is 14 amino acids. Germline loops: CDR1 SGHRS, CDR2 YFSETQ. The CDR3 coding sequence is TGCGCCAGCAGCTTGGAAAGTATCTCCTACGAGCAGTACTTC. It translates to CASSLESISYEQYF.

CDR3 in DNA: TGTGCCATCAGTGAGTCCACGACCCAAGAGACCCAGTACTTC. It translates to CAISESTTQETQYF. The chain recombines TRBV10-3 with TRBJ2-5, with no clear D. V was trimmed by 0 bases and J by 1 base, leaving 6 bases between them. Germline assignment: CDR1 ENHRY and CDR2 SYGVKD. This CDR3 is 14 amino acids long.

The chain uses TRBV7-3 and TRBJ2-1; TRBD1 agrees at 7 bases. V shed 5 bases, J shed 12 bases, and the junction held 10 bases outside the gene matches. The CDR3 is 13 residues long. The germline CDR1 and CDR2 sequences are SGHTA and FQGTGA. This chain's CDR3 is CASSPLTGVGQFF. CDR3 DNA: TGTGCCAGCAGCCCTTTAACAGGGGTTGGGCAGTTCTTC.

The rearrangement joins TRBV7-3 to TRBJ2-5, with 10 bases fitting TRBD1. CDR3 size: 15 residues. Germline-derived CDR1 and CDR2 are SGHTA and FQGTGA. V lost 5 bases to trimming and J lost 4 bases; unmatched junction nucleotides: 7. The CDR3 nucleotides are TGTGCCAGCAGCCCTGACAGGGGGCGCAGAGAGACCCAGTACTTC. Translated: CASSPDRGRRETQYF.

This chain connects TRBV6-4 to TRBJ2-3; tentative D call: TRBD1 (6 bases). CDR1 MRHNA and CDR2 SNTAGT come from the germline V gene. V lost 6 bases, J lost 5 bases, and 18 bases lay in between. This CDR3 has 15 amino acids. This CDR3 reads CASRQGGEPQDTQYF. The CDR3 bases are TGTGCCAGCAGACAGGGCGGTGAGCCACAAGATACGCAGTATTTT.